This T cell receptor (beta chain) was found in a study of CD8 T cells in Susac syndrome. RNA totalling roughly 0.5 to 1 ug underwent reverse transcription with random hexamers. Amplification of TCR beta CDR3 by immunoSEQ multiplex PCR spanned 54 Vbeta and 13 Jbeta. MiXCR, run by TCRdb on the immunoSEQ multiplex PCR reads, gives a single entry per CDR3 protein. The sample carries approximately 100,000 distinct CDR3 sequences, roughly 90% recorded once. CDR1 and CDR2 from the germline V gene are MNHEY and SMNVEV (reference sequence). V was pared by 5 bases and J by 4 bases, with 14 bases between. This CDR3 contains 14 residues.

The receptor comes from a human donor in good health. The source material was CD8+ T cells from PBMCs. V usage is TRBV27 and J usage is TRBJ2-5; D gene unclear. The CDR3 reads CASSRSGLSETQYF. The CDR3 DNA sequence: TGTGCCAGCAGTCGATCTGGATTATCAGAGACCCAGTACTTC.